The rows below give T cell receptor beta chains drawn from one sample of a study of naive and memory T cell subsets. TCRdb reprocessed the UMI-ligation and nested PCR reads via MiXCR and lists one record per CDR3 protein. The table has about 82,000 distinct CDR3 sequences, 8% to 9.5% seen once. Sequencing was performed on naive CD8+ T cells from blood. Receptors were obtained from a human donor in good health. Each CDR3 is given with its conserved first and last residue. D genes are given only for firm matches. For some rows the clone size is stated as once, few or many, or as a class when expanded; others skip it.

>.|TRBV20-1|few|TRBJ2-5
CSAPNRHTRETQYF
TGCAGTGCACCCAACAGACACACCAGGGAGACCCAGTACTTC
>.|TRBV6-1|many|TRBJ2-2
CASSASTIWGTTGELFF
TGTGCCAGCAGTGCCTCTACTATTTGGGGGACCACCGGGGAGCTGTTTTTT
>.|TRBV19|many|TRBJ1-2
CASSISPATNYGYTF
TGTGCCAGTAGTATATCGCCGGCTACTAACTATGGCTACACCTTC
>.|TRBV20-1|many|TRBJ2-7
CSAYRDRFYEQYF
TGCAGTGCCTATAGAGACAGGTTCTACGAGCAGTACTTC
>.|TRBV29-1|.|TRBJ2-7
CSVTMEYLTYEQYF
TGCAGCGTAACAATGGAGTATTTAACCTACGAGCAGTACTTC
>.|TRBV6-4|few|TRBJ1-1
CASSEGTGSNTEAFF
TGTGCCAGCAGTGAGGGTACGGGGTCGAACACTGAAGCTTTCTTT
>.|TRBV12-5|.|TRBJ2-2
CASVLTGELFF
TGTGCTAGTGTCCTCACCGGGGAGCTGTTTTTT
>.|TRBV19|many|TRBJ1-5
CASSIRASADLVNQPQHF
TGTGCCAGTAGTATCAGGGCCTCGGCGGACCTTGTAAATCAGCCCCAGCATTTT
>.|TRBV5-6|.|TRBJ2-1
CVSTPEGGNEQFF
TGTGTCAGCACCCCGGAGGGGGGGAATGAGCAGTTCTTC
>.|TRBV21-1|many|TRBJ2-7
CASSKPGLADEQYF
TGTGCCAGCAGCAAACCGGGACTAGCGGACGAGCAGTACTTC
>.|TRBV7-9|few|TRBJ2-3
CASSLDSYTDTQYF
TGTGCCAGCAGCTTGGACTCGTACACAGATACGCAGTATTTT
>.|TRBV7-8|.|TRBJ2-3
CASSPVRDTQYF
TGTGCCAGCAGCCCCGTGAGAGATACGCAGTATTTT
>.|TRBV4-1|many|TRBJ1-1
CASSQAKARTLNTEAFF
TGCGCCAGCAGCCAGGCAAAAGCACGGACCTTGAACACTGAAGCTTTCTTT
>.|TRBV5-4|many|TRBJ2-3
CASSLGPPSSTDTQYF
TGTGCCAGCAGCTTGGGGCCTCCCTCCAGCACAGATACGCAGTATTTT
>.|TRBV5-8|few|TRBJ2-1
CASSLSRRDLPASHNEQFF
TGTGCCAGCAGCTTGAGTCGGCGGGATCTGCCGGCGAGTCACAATGAGCAGTTCTTC
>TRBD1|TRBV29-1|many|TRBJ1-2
CSVEAGGGYTF
TGCAGCGTTGAAGCAGGGGGTGGCTACACCTTC
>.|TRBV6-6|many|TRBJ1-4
CASSWDGGRGEKLFF
TGTGCCAGCAGCTGGGACGGCGGCAGGGGCGAAAAACTGTTTTTT
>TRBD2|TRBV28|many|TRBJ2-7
CASSSKLAGAGYEQYF
TGTGCCAGCAGTTCCAAACTAGCGGGAGCTGGGTACGAGCAGTACTTC
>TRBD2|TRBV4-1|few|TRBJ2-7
CASSQEGVGGLAVDYPYEQYF
TGCGCCAGCAGCCAAGAAGGGGTAGGAGGTCTAGCGGTGGACTACCCCTACGAGCAGTACTTC
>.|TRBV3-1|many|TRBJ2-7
CASSQDLGRIYEQYF
TGTGCCAGCAGCCAAGATCTAGGCAGGATCTACGAGCAGTACTTC
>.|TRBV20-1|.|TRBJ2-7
CSARAPNSNYEQYF
TGCAGTGCTAGGGCCCCGAACAGCAACTACGAGCAGTACTTC
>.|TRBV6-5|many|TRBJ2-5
CASSYSLATQETQYF
TGTGCCAGCAGTTACTCGCTAGCGACTCAAGAGACCCAGTACTTC
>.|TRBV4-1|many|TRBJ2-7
CASSQADLDTYEQYF
TGCGCCAGCAGCCAAGCGGACCTTGATACTTACGAGCAGTACTTC
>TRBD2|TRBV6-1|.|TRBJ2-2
CASTWTSGRNTGELFF
TGTGCCAGCACCTGGACTAGCGGGAGGAACACCGGGGAGCTGTTTTTT